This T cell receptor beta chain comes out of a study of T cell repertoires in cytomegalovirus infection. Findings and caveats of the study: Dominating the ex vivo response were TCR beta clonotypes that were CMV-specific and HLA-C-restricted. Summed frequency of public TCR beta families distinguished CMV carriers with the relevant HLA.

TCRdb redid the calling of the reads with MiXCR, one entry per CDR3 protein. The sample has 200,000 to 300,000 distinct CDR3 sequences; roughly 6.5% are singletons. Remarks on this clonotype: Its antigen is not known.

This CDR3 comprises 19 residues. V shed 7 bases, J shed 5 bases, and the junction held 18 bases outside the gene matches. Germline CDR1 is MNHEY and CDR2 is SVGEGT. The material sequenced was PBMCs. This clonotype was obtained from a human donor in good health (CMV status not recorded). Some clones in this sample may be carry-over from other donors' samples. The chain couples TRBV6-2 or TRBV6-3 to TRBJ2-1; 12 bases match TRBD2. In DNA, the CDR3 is TGTGCCAGCACCGGAATTCTAGCGGGGGGGCGGATTAAAAACAATGAGCAGTTCTTC. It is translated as CASTGILAGGRIKNNEQFF.